A selection of T cell receptor beta chains follows, all from one sample in a study of CD8 T cells in ankylosing spondylitis. MiXCR was run by TCRdb on the 5' RACE reads, yielding one entry per CDR3 protein. In the table there are about 240,000 distinct CDR3 sequences, approximately 9% of which are singletons. The sample taken for sequencing was blood, either unsorted or a sorted T cell fraction (not recorded which). These TCRs come from a male donor with ankylosing spondylitis or in good health (not recorded which). CDR3s include the opening cysteine and the closing phenylalanine or tryptophan. D genes are given only for firm matches. For some rows the clone size is stated as once, few or many, or as a class when expanded; others skip it.

V,size,J,length,D,DNA,CDR3
TRBV10-3,many,TRBJ1-4,12,NA,TGTGCCATCAGTGAAGGGGAGCGAAAACTGTTTTTT,CAISEGERKLFF
TRBV5-5,NA,TRBJ2-2,12,NA,TGTGCCAGCTTCCCCAGGGCCGGGGAGCTGTTTTTT,CASFPRAGELFF
TRBV20-1,many,TRBJ1-1,11,NA,TGCAGTGCTAGCTTGGGGATCGAAGCTTTCTTT,CSASLGIEAFF
TRBV18,NA,TRBJ1-6,16,NA,TGTGCCAGCTCACCACCTTTGGGGACCTATAATTCACCCCTCCACTTT,CASSPPLGTYNSPLHF
TRBV7-2,many,TRBJ2-3,16,TRBD2,TGTGCCAGCAGCAGAGAACCGGGACTAGCGAGAGATACGCAGTATTTT,CASSREPGLARDTQYF
TRBV5-1,many,TRBJ2-1,14,TRBD2,TGCGCCAGCAGCTTCGATAGCGGGAACAATGAGCAGTTCTTC,CASSFDSGNNEQFF
TRBV6-1,few,TRBJ2-3,15,NA,TGTGCCAGCACCCTTAGGGGGTTTAGCACAGATACGCAGTATTTT,CASTLRGFSTDTQYF
TRBV28,many,TRBJ2-3,16,TRBD1,TGTGCCAGCAGTCTCCGGACAGGGGCTAGCACAGATACGCAGTATTTT,CASSLRTGASTDTQYF
TRBV20-1,many,TRBJ1-2,12,NA,TGCAGTGCTCGGACCGAGAACTATGGCTACACCTTC,CSARTENYGYTF
TRBV7-8,few,TRBJ1-2,14,NA,TGTGCCAGCAGTTTCACTCAGGGGCTGGATGGCTACACCTTC,CASSFTQGLDGYTF
TRBV18,many,TRBJ2-7,12,NA,TGTGCCAGCTCACCAGGACGCTACGAGCAGTACTTC,CASSPGRYEQYF
TRBV20-1,few,TRBJ1-2,14,NA,TGCAGTGCTAGAGATCTCCGGCAGGTCTATGGCTACACCTTC,CSARDLRQVYGYTF
TRBV9,many,TRBJ2-3,13,NA,TGTGCCAGCAGCGTAGATCTCGGGGGAACGCAGTATTTT,CASSVDLGGTQYF
TRBV12-3/TRBV12-4,few,TRBJ2-3,14,NA,TGTGCCAGCAGTACAGATTTCCGCGGAGATACGCAGTATTTT,CASSTDFRGDTQYF
TRBV10-3,few,TRBJ2-7,15,NA,TGTGCCATCAGTGCGGGGGGCGTCGGGCCCGCCGAGCAGTACTTC,CAISAGGVGPAEQYF
TRBV7-9,few,TRBJ2-3,15,TRBD2,TGTGCCAGCAGCTTTGGCGGGAGGCGCACAGATACGCAGTATTTT,CASSFGGRRTDTQYF
TRBV5-6,many,TRBJ1-2,14,TRBD1,TGTGCCAGCAGCCTACAGGGGCTAGACTATGGCTACACCTTC,CASSLQGLDYGYTF
TRBV27,many,TRBJ2-3,16,TRBD1,TGTGCCAGCAGCCATGGTTGGGACAGGTACACAGATACGCAGTATTTT,CASSHGWDRYTDTQYF
TRBV29-1,many,TRBJ2-2,15,TRBD2,TGCAGCGTTGAAGATCGGCGGGAGAGCACCGGGGAGCTGTTTTTT,CSVEDRRESTGELFF
TRBV7-2,NA,TRBJ2-3,16,TRBD1,TGTGCCAGCAGCTTAAGGGCAGGGGGCCGGTCAGATACGCAGTATTTT,CASSLRAGGRSDTQYF
TRBV5-1,many,TRBJ2-1,16,TRBD2,TGCGCCAGCAGCGAACAGGGGACTAGCGGGAGCAGTGAGCAGTTCTTC,CASSEQGTSGSSEQFF
TRBV7-3,many,TRBJ1-2,12,NA,TGTGCCAGCAGCTCGCTAGGGGGTGGCTACACCTTC,CASSSLGGGYTF
TRBV5-1,many,TRBJ2-4,19,NA,TGCGCCAGCAGCCGGGATGGAGGCCGTCTGTGGGGAGCCAAAAACATTCAGTACTTC,CASSRDGGRLWGAKNIQYF
TRBV20-1,many,TRBJ2-5,12,NA,TGCAGTGCTAGAAGGGGTGAAGAGACCCAGTACTTC,CSARRGEETQYF
TRBV4-1,many,TRBJ1-1,16,NA,TGCGCCAGCAGCCCGTCCGGACATATGGGGAACACTGAAGCTTTCTTT,CASSPSGHMGNTEAFF
TRBV20-1,many,TRBJ2-3,15,TRBD1,TGCAGTGCTAGTCACAGGGGGCGTCGCACAGATACGCAGTATTTT,CSASHRGRRTDTQYF
TRBV29-1,many,TRBJ2-1,13,NA,TGCAGCGTTGGGCTGGACAATTACAATGAGCAGTTCTTC,CSVGLDNYNEQFF
TRBV3-1,many,TRBJ1-6,15,TRBD1,TGTGCCAGCAGCCCGTTGGGACAGGGGAATTCACCCCTCCACTTT,CASSPLGQGNSPLHF
TRBV5-1,NA,TRBJ1-2,14,NA,TGCGCCAGCAGCTCGGTACAAGACCGCTATGGCTACACCTTC,CASSSVQDRYGYTF
TRBV30,many,TRBJ2-5,14,NA,TGTGCCTGGACCAGAGGGGCAGGGAGGGAGACCCAGTACTTC,CAWTRGAGRETQYF
TRBV12-3/TRBV12-4,NA,TRBJ2-3,13,TRBD1,TGTGCCCAGGGACAGGGTGGGCCAGATACGCAGTATTTT,CAQGQGGPDTQYF
TRBV6-2/TRBV6-3,NA,TRBJ2-3,11,NA,TGTGCCAGCAGTTACATGGATACGCAGTATTTT,CASSYMDTQYF
TRBV12-3/TRBV12-4,few,TRBJ2-6,18,NA,TGTGCCAGCAGGAATCCAGGGAGGCTGGGCTCTGGGGCCAACGTCCTGACTTTC,CASRNPGRLGSGANVLTF
TRBV5-6,many,TRBJ1-2,15,TRBD1,TGTGCCAGCAGCTTGGCCCCGGGACAGGGCTATGGCTACACCTTC,CASSLAPGQGYGYTF
TRBV25-1,NA,TRBJ1-6,14,NA,TGTGCCAGCAGTGAACAGGGGATAGGGTCACCCCTCCACTTT,CASSEQGIGSPLHF
TRBV5-1,many,TRBJ2-1,16,TRBD2,TGCGCCAGCAGCTTGGGTCCCCCGGGAGGGCCCAATGAGCAGTTCTTC,CASSLGPPGGPNEQFF
TRBV12-3/TRBV12-4,many,TRBJ1-3,16,NA,TGTGCCAGCAGCCCCCTCCTAAGGGACTCTGGAAACACCATATATTTT,CASSPLLRDSGNTIYF
TRBV10-2,many,TRBJ2-1,14,NA,TGCGCCAGCAGTGGTGTAGGCTCCTACAATGAGCAGTTCTTC,CASSGVGSYNEQFF
TRBV12-3/TRBV12-4,NA,TRBJ2-1,19,NA,TGTACCTGCTGTTTAGCGCTAATTATCGGGGCGAGTTTCGACAATGAGCAGTTCTTC,CTCCLALIIGASFDNEQFF
TRBV5-1,many,TRBJ1-1,15,NA,TGCGCCAGCAGCTTGGACGGTAGTGGGGACACTGAAGCTTTCTTT,CASSLDGSGDTEAFF
TRBV5-5,many,TRBJ1-5,14,NA,TGTGCCAGCAGCTTTGAGTGGAGCAATCAGCCCCAGCATTTT,CASSFEWSNQPQHF
TRBV7-2,many,TRBJ2-7,12,NA,TGTGCCTCCGAAGGGTTAGGCTACGAGCAGTACTTC,CASEGLGYEQYF
TRBV7-8,NA,TRBJ2-5,16,TRBD2,TGTGCCAGCAGCTCCCTAGCGGGAGTGAGGCAAGAGACCCAGTACTTC,CASSSLAGVRQETQYF
TRBV5-5,many,TRBJ2-7,13,NA,TGTGCCAGCAGCTTAACACCTACCTACGAGCAGTACTTC,CASSLTPTYEQYF
TRBV18,many,TRBJ2-3,16,NA,TGTGCCAGCTCACCAAGGTTCGGGGAACAAACAGATACGCAGTATTTT,CASSPRFGEQTDTQYF
TRBV5-1,many,TRBJ2-3,14,TRBD1,TGCGCCAGCACAAGAGGGGGCATGGAAGATACGCAGTATTTT,CASTRGGMEDTQYF
TRBV27,many,TRBJ1-2,15,TRBD1,TGTGCCAGCAGTTTATCAGTTGGGACAGGGCATGGCTACACCTTC,CASSLSVGTGHGYTF
TRBV11-2,many,TRBJ1-6,18,TRBD1,TGTGCCAGCAGCTCGACAGGGATCTCAAGCTCCTATAATTCACCCCTCCACTTT,CASSSTGISSSYNSPLHF
TRBV5-1,many,TRBJ2-5,15,TRBD2,TGCGCCAGCAGCTCCGGACTAGCTGAGGAAGAGACCCAGTACTTC,CASSSGLAEEETQYF
TRBV6-5,many,TRBJ1-2,12,NA,TGTGCCAGCAGTGCCGGGACCTATGGCTACACCTTC,CASSAGTYGYTF
TRBV21-1,many,TRBJ2-7,13,NA,TGTGCCAGCAGCAAATACTTCGGGAATCGGGAGTACTTC,CASSKYFGNREYF